Below are 8 T cell receptor beta chains sequenced from a single sample in a study of blood T cells in healthy people across ages. A second PCR of roughly 7 to 11 cycles used a sample-barcoded 5' primer and a J-beta primer mix. TCRdb reanalysed the 5' RACE reads using MiXCR and keeps one entry per CDR3 protein. The top ten clones hold roughly 24% of a sample with around 2 million distinct CDR3 sequences, roughly two fifths of them seen once. The sample taken for sequencing was blood. These receptors were taken from a human donor in good health.

This clonotype has more than one count but fewer than ten. This CDR3 is CASSPGVLDTEAFF. The CDR3 bases are TGCGCCAGCAGCCCAGGGGTGTTGGACACTGAAGCTTTCTTT. This chain joins TRBV4-3 and TRBJ1-1; D might be TRBD1 (6 bases). V lost 4 bases, J lost 3 bases, and 12 bases lay in between. The CDR3 consists of 14 residues. The germline V gene encodes CDR1 LGHNA and CDR2 YSLEER.

This clonotype appeared a few times. The V and J genes are TRBV5-5 and TRBJ1-5; no clear D. The CDR3 totals 17 residues. CDR1 is SGHKS and CDR2 is YYEKEE in the germline V gene (reference sequence). Trimming removed 0 bases at V and 0 bases at J, with 13 bases between. CDR3 loop: CASSLEWAGYSNQPQHF. The CDR3 nucleotides are TGTGCCAGCAGCTTGGAGTGGGCAGGTTATAGCAATCAGCCCCAGCATTTT. The variable domain in full, with the rest retrieved from reference TRBV5-5 and TRBJ1-5, is DAGVTQSPTHLIKTRGQQVTLRCSPISGHKSVSWYQQVLGQGPQFIFQYYEKEERGRGNFPDRFSARQFPNYSSELNVNALLLGDSALYLCASSLEWAGYSNQPQHFGDGTRLSIL.

This clonotype came up a few times. The chain carries TRBV2 and TRBJ2-7, with D unresolved. Trimming took off 7 bases at V and 6 bases at J, with 10 bases between the two ends. Germline CDR1 reads SNHLY; CDR2 reads FYNNEI. This CDR3 has 11 amino acids. CDR3 DNA: TGTGCCAGCAAGAGTACCCGCGAGCAGTACTTC. Translating gives CASKSTREQYF.

This clonotype was counted between two and nine times. The chain has TRBV20-1 and TRBJ1-2, with 9 bases matching TRBD1. V lost 2 bases to trimming and J lost 2 bases; unmatched junction nucleotides: 12. The CDR3 contains 17 residues. The germline V gene encodes CDR1 DFQATT and CDR2 SNEGSKA (reference sequence). Here the CDR3 DNA reads TGCAGTGCTAGAACGCCGGGACAGGGAGCCTTGAACTATGGCTACACCTTC. Its protein product is CSARTPGQGALNYGYTF.

This chain joins TRBV28 and TRBJ2-7; 10 nucleotides line up with TRBD1. The assigned J gene may be wrong: the sequence end matches TRBJ2-5 better. Germline V lookup: CDR1 MDHEN, CDR2 SYDVKM. The CDR3 covers 18 residues. CDR3 loop: CASSFGPGGTGVKETQYF. CDR3 nucleotides: TGTGCCAGCAGTTTTGGACCTGGGGGGACAGGGGTAAAGGAGACCCAGTACTTC.

V and J are TRBV27 and TRBJ1-5; maybe TRBD1 (6 bases). The V and J ends lost 9 bases and 0 bases respectively, with 12 bases between them. Per the germline V gene, CDR1 is MNHEY and CDR2 is SMNVEV (reference sequence). CDR3 length: 14 residues. The CDR3 DNA follows: TGTGCCAGTAAACAGGGTTATAGCAATCAGCCCCAGCATTTT. This codes for CASKQGYSNQPQHF.

The chain employs TRBV10-3 and TRBJ2-1; D is uncertain. In germline, CDR1 is ENHRY, CDR2 SYGVKD. V lost 5 bases and J 10 bases, leaving 9 bases between the germline ends. The CDR3 sequence is 11 residues long. The CDR3 loop is CAISQASEQFF. CDR3 bases: TGTGCCATCAGTCAGGCCTCGGAGCAGTTCTTC.

V usage is TRBV10-3 and J usage is TRBJ2-3; a possible D gene is TRBD1 (6 bases). CDR3 size: 15 residues. Trimming pared 2 bases from V and 4 bases from J, leaving 13 bases between. The germline V gene has CDR1 ENHRY and CDR2 SYGVKD. The CDR3: CAISEGGLMADTQYF. CDR3 nucleotides: TGTGCCATCAGTGAGGGGGGCCTCATGGCAGATACGCAGTATTTT.